The subject of this entry is one T cell receptor (beta chain). The sample comes from a study of shared clonotypes between healthy human individuals. The CDR3 totals 16 residues. Germline V gives CDR1 SGHTA, CDR2 FQGNSA. The V end lost 1 base, the J end lost 4 bases, and 17 bases lay between the germline ends. TCRdb keeps only in-frame clones here, not all; method: immunoSEQ multiplex PCR. The sample consists of roughly 1,500,000 clones, around 98% of them appearing once. The investigators split CD4+ cells into a CD45RA+ naive subset and a CD45RA-negative memory subset. V and J are TRBV7-2 and TRBJ2-7; D remains unclear. The TCR was taken from a man aged 30-40 years in good health. Sequencing was performed on naive CD4+ T cells sorted from blood. Subset specified: CD45RA+ positively selected. The CDR3 coding sequence is TGTGCCAGCAGCTTAGTTACGGGTCAATTAGGGTACGAGCAGTACTTC. Its protein product is CASSLVTGQLGYEQYF.